Reported below is one TCR beta chain. Antigen: not known. This specimen belongs to a study of metastatic and nonmetastatic thyroid tumors. Study overall: A comparison of repertoires was made across blood and tumor or nodule tissue from malignant and benign thyroid patients.

V was pared by 5 bases and J by 3 bases, with 2 bases of the junction left unmatched. This CDR3 contains 13 residues. Per germline, CDR1 PRHDT and CDR2 FYEKMQ (reference sequence). Every patient was untreated before thyroid surgery. Original handling: Clinicopathological groups differed in CDR3, with these differences serving to build a distant-metastasis classifier for papillary thyroid cancer. TCRdb re-called the PCR reads through MiXCR. Here the V and J calls rest on TCRdb's processing, not on the authors' analysis. The table shows about 40,000 clones, with roughly an eighth occurring only once. Study results and limitations: Benign nodules reportedly had significantly lower TCR beta diversity than malignant thyroid tumors in blood and tumor.

V gene TRBV13 combines with J gene TRBJ2-3, with 7 bases aligning to TRBD1. This TCR derives from a female donor with papillary thyroid cancer or a benign thyroid nodule (not recorded which). Some clones in this sample may be carry-over from other donors' samples. Sequenced input: blood. The CDR3 spells CASSRRGTDTQYF. Here the CDR3 DNA reads TGTGCCAGCAGCCGCAGGGGGACAGATACGCAGTATTTT.